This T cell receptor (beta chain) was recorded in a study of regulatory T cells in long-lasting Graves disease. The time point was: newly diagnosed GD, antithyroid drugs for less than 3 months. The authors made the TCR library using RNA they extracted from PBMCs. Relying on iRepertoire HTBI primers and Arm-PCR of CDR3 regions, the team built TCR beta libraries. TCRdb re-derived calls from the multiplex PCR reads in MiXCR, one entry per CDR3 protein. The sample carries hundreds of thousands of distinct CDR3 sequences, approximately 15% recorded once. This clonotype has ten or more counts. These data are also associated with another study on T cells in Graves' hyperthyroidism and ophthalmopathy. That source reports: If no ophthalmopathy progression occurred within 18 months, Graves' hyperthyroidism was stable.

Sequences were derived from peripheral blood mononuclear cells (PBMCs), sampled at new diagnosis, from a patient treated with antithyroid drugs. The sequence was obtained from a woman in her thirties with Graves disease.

DNA for the CDR3: TGTGCCAGCAGTTACCCGAGGACAGGGGGTTACGAGCAGTACTTC. Its translation is CASSYPRTGGYEQYF. The chain joins TRBV6-5 to TRBJ2-7; 10 bases fit TRBD1. The germline V gene has CDR1 MNHEY and CDR2 SVGAGI. The trim removed 2 bases at V and 4 bases at J, leaving 5 bases unmatched. This CDR3 spans 15 amino acids.